This T cell receptor (beta chain) was documented in a study of T cell changes during pregnancy in multiple sclerosis. Trimming removed 4 bases from V and 0 bases from J, with 9 bases in between. The CDR3 contains 15 residues. CDR1 and CDR2 from the germline V gene are MNHNS and SASEGT. Clones were read by immunoSEQ multiplex PCR, and TCRdb kept only the in-frame ones, dropping some. The table shows about 59,000 clones, with around 92% occurring only once. This sequence joins TRBV6-1 and TRBJ1-4; D is unresolved. The specimen comprised peripheral blood, sampled in the first trimester of pregnancy. This sequence originates from a female donor with multiple sclerosis, enrolled in a pregnancy study. The CDR3 DNA reads TGTGCCAGCAGTGCCGGTAGTGCAACTAATGAAAAACTGTTTTTT. Protein sequence: CASSAGSATNEKLFF.